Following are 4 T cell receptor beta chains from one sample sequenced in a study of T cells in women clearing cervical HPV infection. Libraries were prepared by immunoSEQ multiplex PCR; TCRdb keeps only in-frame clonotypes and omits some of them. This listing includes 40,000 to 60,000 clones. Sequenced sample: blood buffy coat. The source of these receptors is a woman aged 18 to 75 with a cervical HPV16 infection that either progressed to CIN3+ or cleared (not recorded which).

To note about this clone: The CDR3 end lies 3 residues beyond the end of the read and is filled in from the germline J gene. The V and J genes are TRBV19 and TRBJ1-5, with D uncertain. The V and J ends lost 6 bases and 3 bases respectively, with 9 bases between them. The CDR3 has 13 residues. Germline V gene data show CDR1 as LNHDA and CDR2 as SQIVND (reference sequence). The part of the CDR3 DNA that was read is TGTGCCAGTAGGGGCAGTATCAATCAGCCC. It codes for CASRGSINQP. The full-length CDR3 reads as CASRGSINQPQHF.

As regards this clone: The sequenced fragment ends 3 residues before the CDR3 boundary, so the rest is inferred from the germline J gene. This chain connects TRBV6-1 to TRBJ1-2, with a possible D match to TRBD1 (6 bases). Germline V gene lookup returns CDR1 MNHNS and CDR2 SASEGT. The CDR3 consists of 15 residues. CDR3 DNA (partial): TGTGCCAGCAGTGAAAGGGTAGCGGGGGCCTACGAC. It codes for CASSERVAGAYD. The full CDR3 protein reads CASSERVAGAYDYTF.

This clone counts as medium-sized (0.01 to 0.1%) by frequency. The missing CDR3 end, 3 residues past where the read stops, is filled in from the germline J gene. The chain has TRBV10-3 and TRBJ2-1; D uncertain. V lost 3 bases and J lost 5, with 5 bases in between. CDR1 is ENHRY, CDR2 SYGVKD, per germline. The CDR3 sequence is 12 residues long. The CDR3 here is CAISDPNNEQFF. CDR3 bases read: TGTGCCATCAGTGATCCTAACAATGAG.

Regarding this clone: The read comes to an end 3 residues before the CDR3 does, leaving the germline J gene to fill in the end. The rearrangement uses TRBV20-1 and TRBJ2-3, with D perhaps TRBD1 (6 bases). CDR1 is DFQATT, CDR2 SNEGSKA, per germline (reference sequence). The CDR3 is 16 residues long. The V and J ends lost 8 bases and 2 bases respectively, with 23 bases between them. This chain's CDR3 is CSPPQGRGETTDTQYF. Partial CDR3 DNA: TGCAGTCCCCCACAGGGCCGTGGGGAGACCACAGATACG.